This entry concerns a single T cell receptor (beta chain). V lost 2 bases, J lost 1 base, and 2 bases stayed unmatched. The germline V gene has CDR1 SGHDT and CDR2 YYEEEE. The CDR3 covers 14 residues. This sample was included in a study of blood T cell repertoires in COVID-19. Study-level background: Acute and convalescent COVID-19 samples came from the United States, Italy and Spain. PBMCs, B-cell-depleted T cells, or T cells were the source of the cDNA or gDNA that made up the material.

As handled by the study authors: Using reference gene primer amplification, nucleated cell counts were estimated. Method: immunoSEQ multiplex PCR; TCRdb's copy keeps in-frame clones and lacks some. V, J and clone size were drawn from that table, and D and trimming were deduced from the DNA. The table lists about 120,000 clones, 65% to 90% of them singletons, with roughly 10% in the top ten. The source of this sequence is an elderly man with acute or convalescent COVID-19. Input material: peripheral blood. The chain has TRBV5-6 and TRBJ1-1, with 7 bases fitting TRBD1. CDR3 coding DNA: TGTGCCAGCAGCTTACAGGGGACGAACACTGAAGCTTTCTTT. Its translation: CASSLQGTNTEAFF.